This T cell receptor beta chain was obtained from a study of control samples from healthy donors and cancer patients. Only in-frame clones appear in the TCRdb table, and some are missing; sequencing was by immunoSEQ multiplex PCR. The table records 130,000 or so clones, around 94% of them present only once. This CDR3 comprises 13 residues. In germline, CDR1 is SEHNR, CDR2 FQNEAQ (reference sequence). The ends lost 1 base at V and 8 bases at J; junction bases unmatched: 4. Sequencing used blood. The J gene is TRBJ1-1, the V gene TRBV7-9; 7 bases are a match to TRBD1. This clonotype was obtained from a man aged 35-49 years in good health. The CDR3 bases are TGTGCCAGCAGCTTAGAAGGGGGCGCGGAAGCTTTCTTT. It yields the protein CASSLEGGAEAFF.